This T cell receptor (beta chain) stems from a study of blood T cell repertoires in COVID-19. Assay: immunoSEQ multiplex PCR; the TCRdb copy retains only in-frame clones and omits some. Of around 160,000 clones listed, 90% are singletons. This TCR was sampled from a man in his 60s with active or convalescent COVID-19. Sequencing was carried out using peripheral blood.

CDR3 amino acids: CASSQGSDNLSGYTF. In DNA form, the CDR3 reads TGTGCCAGCAGCCAAGGGTCGGACAATCTGAGTGGCTACACCTTC. The genes are TRBV3-1 (or the pseudogene TRBV3-2) and TRBJ1-2, with D perhaps TRBD1 (5 bases). The V and J ends lost 1 base and 7 bases respectively, with 16 bases between them. The CDR3 is made up of 15 amino acids. Per the germline V gene, CDR1 is LGHDT and CDR2 is YNNKEL (reference sequence).